Shown below are 19 T cell receptor beta chains from a single sample sequenced in a study of blood T cell repertoires in COVID-19. The protocol was immunoSEQ multiplex PCR, while the TCRdb copy is restricted to in-frame clones and leaves out a portion. Of about 150,000 clones listed, around 87% are singletons. The sample consisted of peripheral blood. These TCRs come from a woman in her thirties or forties with acute or convalescent COVID-19.

The rearrangement joins TRBV6-4 to TRBJ2-3, with TRBD2 identical over 7 bases. Germline CDR1 reads MRHNA; CDR2 reads SNTAGT. The CDR3 extends over 15 amino acids. With V trimmed by 2 bases and J by 2 bases, 4 bases remained unmatched. As DNA, the CDR3 is TGTGCCAGCAGTGACGAGGCGGGAGTCACAGATACGCAGTATTTT. Translating it yields CASSDEAGVTDTQYF.

The V and J genes are TRBV5-6 and TRBJ2-5; 9 positions agree with TRBD2. The germline CDR1 and CDR2 sequences are SGHDT and YYEEEE. The V and J ends lost 1 base and 2 bases, in that order; junction bases with no gene match: 3. The CDR3 has 15 amino acids. CDR3 sequence: CASSLLAGIQETQYF. CDR3 in DNA: TGTGCCAGCAGCTTGCTAGCGGGGATACAAGAGACCCAGTACTTC. The variable domain in full, completed from reference TRBV5-6 and TRBJ2-5, reads DAGVTQSPTHLIKTRGQQVTLRCSPKSGHDTVSWYQQALGQGPQFIFQYYEEEERQRGNFPDRFSGHQFPNYSSELNVNALLLGDSALYLCASSLLAGIQETQYFGPGTRLLVL.

V gene TRBV19 combines with J gene TRBJ1-6; 7 positions match TRBD1. The CDR3 loop spans 16 amino acids. V was pared by 3 bases and J by 4 bases, with 6 bases of the junction left unmatched. CDR1 is LNHDA and CDR2 is SQIVND in the germline V gene (reference sequence). CDR3 in amino acids: CASSMAPGQYNSPLHF. The CDR3 region has the DNA TGTGCCAGTAGTATGGCCCCGGGACAGTATAATTCACCCCTCCACTTT.

The chain recombines TRBV27 with TRBJ2-7; the D is unclear. V was trimmed by 1 base and J by 4 bases, leaving 17 bases between them. CDR1 is MNHEY, CDR2 SMNVEV, per germline (reference sequence). The CDR3 runs 16 residues. CDR3: CASSLFSSTLIYEQYF. The CDR3 DNA reads TGTGCCAGCAGTTTATTTTCGTCTACTCTAATTTACGAGCAGTACTTC.

The chain's CDR3 is CASSVGGEQTEQYF. The CDR3 DNA reads as TGTGCCAGCAGCGTAGGGGGGGAACAGACGGAGCAGTACTTC. The chain uses TRBV9 and TRBJ2-7; tentatively, D is TRBD2 (6 bases). The germline V gene encodes CDR1 SGDLS and CDR2 YYNGEE. V was cut by 0 bases and J by 7 bases, with 14 bases left in between. This CDR3 has 14 residues. The whole variable domain, remainder taken from reference TRBV9 and TRBJ2-7, is DSGVTQTPKHLITATGQRVTLRCSPRSGDLSVYWYQQSLDQGLQFLIQYYNGEERAKGNILERFSAQQFPDLHSELNLSSLELGDSALYFCASSVGGEQTEQYFGPGTRLTVT.

The chain links TRBV6-5 to TRBJ1-2; 10 bases line up with TRBD1. The germline V gene encodes CDR1 MNHEY and CDR2 SVGAGI. This CDR3 region has 16 residues. V gave up 1 base and J gave up 6 bases; unmatched junction bases: 8. CDR3 region: CASSYLQGTGDNGYTF. CDR3 nucleotide sequence: TGTGCCAGCAGTTACTTGCAAGGGACAGGGGATAATGGCTACACCTTC.

The chain is built from TRBV9 and TRBJ2-4; TRBD1 agrees at 9 bases. CDR1 and CDR2 (germline): SGDLS, YYNGEE. Germline trimming cut 4 bases from V and 5 bases from J; bases unmatched to any gene: 7. The CDR3 is 15 residues long. The CDR3 nucleotides are TGTGCCAGCAGCACAACCGGGACAGGGCAAAACATTCAGTACTTC. This codes for CASSTTGTGQNIQYF.

Only one count was recorded for this clone. This chain uses TRBV5-1 with TRBJ1-2; 9 bases line up with TRBD1. The CDR3 length is 16 residues. Germline values: CDR1 SGHRS, CDR2 YFSETQ. V lost 4 bases to trimming and J lost 5 bases; unmatched junction nucleotides: 12. CDR3 in amino acids: CASSAPGQGRDYGYTF. CDR3 in DNA: TGCGCCAGCAGCGCGCCGGGACAGGGACGCGATTATGGCTACACCTTC.

This chain uses TRBV7-6 with TRBJ2-1; 11 bases agree with TRBD2. Germline V gene sequence: CDR1 SGHVS, CDR2 FNYEAQ. V lost 5 bases to trimming and J lost 7 bases; unmatched junction nucleotides: 7. The CDR3 is 15 amino acids. The CDR3 DNA sequence: TGTGCCAGCAGCATTAGCGGGGGGGCTTATAATGAGCAGTTCTTC. Protein sequence: CASSISGGAYNEQFF.

The chain links TRBV28 to TRBJ2-6; D unresolved. The ends were cut back, 5 bases at V and 2 bases at J, with 16 bases in the middle. The CDR3 consists of 17 residues. Germline V lookup: CDR1 MDHEN, CDR2 SYDVKM. Written as DNA, the CDR3 is TGTGCCAGCAGTGTCGCAGTACAGATTCCTGGGGCCAACGTCCTGACTTTC. Amino acid sequence: CASSVAVQIPGANVLTF.

The V call is TRBV2, the J call TRBJ1-4; TRBD1 is a possible D gene (6 bases). CDR3 length: 12 amino acids. The V end was cut by 6 bases, the J end by 10 bases, with 12 bases between. Germline V gives CDR1 SNHLY, CDR2 FYNNEI. CDR3 in amino acids: CASRQGEGKLFF. The CDR3 bases are TGTGCCAGCAGACAGGGAGAAGGAAAACTGTTTTTT.

The J gene is TRBJ1-2, the V gene TRBV6-1; weak D call: TRBD1 (5 bases). V was pared by 3 bases and J by 2 bases, with 13 bases between. This CDR3 contains 15 residues. Germline V gives CDR1 MNHNS, CDR2 SASEGT. CDR3 loop: CASSDRQGENYGYTF. CDR3 sequence (DNA): TGTGCCAGCAGTGATCGGCAGGGCGAAAACTATGGCTACACCTTC.

This sequence joins TRBV5-1 and TRBJ1-6; 8 bases map to TRBD1. CDR1 is SGHRS, CDR2 YFSETQ, per germline. V lost 3 bases and J lost 10; bases outside the gene matches: 3. The CDR3 is made up of 13 amino acids. CDR3 region: CASSSTGESPLHF. The CDR3 DNA is TGCGCCAGCAGCTCGACAGGGGAGTCACCCCTCCACTTT.

This chain uses TRBV4-1 with TRBJ2-2, with 9 bases matching TRBD1. This CDR3 has 17 residues. Germline CDR1 reads MGHRA; CDR2 reads YSYEKL. V was pared by 2 bases and J by 5 bases, with 9 bases of the junction left unmatched. The DNA for the CDR3 is TGCGCCAGCAGCCAACTTGGGACAGGGTTGTTGACCGGGGAGCTGTTTTTT. Amino acid sequence: CASSQLGTGLLTGELFF.

The chain is built from TRBV5-1 and TRBJ1-3, with 10 bases aligning to TRBD1. The CDR3 is 15 amino acids. CDR1 SGHRS and CDR2 YFSETQ come from the germline V gene. The V segment lost 5 bases and the J segment 4 bases; nucleotides outside the gene matches: 6. The CDR3 spells CASSRDRGAGNTIYF. The CDR3 DNA reads as TGCGCCAGCAGTCGGGACAGGGGTGCGGGAAACACCATATATTTT.

The rearrangement joins TRBV3-1 (or the pseudogene TRBV3-2) to TRBJ2-7, with 11 bases fitting TRBD1. V trimming: 5 bases; J trimming: 1 base; junction bases outside the gene matches: 4. This CDR3 spans 15 amino acids. The germline gives CDR1 LGHDT, CDR2 YNNKEL (reference sequence). The DNA of the CDR3 is TGTGCCAGCAGCTCCGGGACAGGGGGTTCCTACGAGCAGTACTTC. Protein: CASSSGTGGSYEQYF.

This clone was seen only once. The chain has TRBV5-4 and TRBJ2-1, with D perhaps matching TRBD2 (6 bases). The CDR3 length is 16 residues. Trimming left V 3 bases short and J 1 base short, with 14 bases between. CDR1 SGHNT and CDR2 YYREEE come from the germline V gene (reference sequence). CDR3 region: CASSYGDGGSYNEQFF. CDR3 coding DNA: TGTGCCAGCAGCTATGGGGACGGGGGTTCCTACAATGAGCAGTTCTTC. The full variable domain, in which reference TRBV5-4 and TRBJ2-1 provide the parts outside the CDR3, is ETGVTQSPTHLIKTRGQQVTLRCSSQSGHNTVSWYQQALGQGPQFIFQYYREEENGRGNFPPRFSGLQFPNYSSELNVNALELDDSALYLCASSYGDGGSYNEQFFGPGTRLTVL.

The chain couples TRBV5-6 to TRBJ2-3; D call uncertain. The CDR3 sequence is 13 residues long. CDR1 and CDR2 from the germline V gene are SGHDT and YYEEEE. The V gene lost 4 bases and the J gene lost 4 bases, with 10 bases spanning the gap. CDR3 bases: TGTGCCAGCAGCCTATCACTTCCAGATACGCAGTATTTT. Amino acid sequence: CASSLSLPDTQYF.

This clone was seen only once. The V call is TRBV10-2, the J call TRBJ2-7; 16 nucleotides align to TRBD2. The length of the CDR3 is 18 residues. Germline loops: CDR1 WSHSY, CDR2 SAAADI. V lost 6 bases to trimming and J lost 5 bases; unmatched junction nucleotides: 13. CDR3 loop: CASSRMTGTSGGANEQYF. In DNA, the CDR3 is TGCGCCAGCAGCAGGATGACTGGGACTAGCGGGGGGGCCAACGAGCAGTACTTC.